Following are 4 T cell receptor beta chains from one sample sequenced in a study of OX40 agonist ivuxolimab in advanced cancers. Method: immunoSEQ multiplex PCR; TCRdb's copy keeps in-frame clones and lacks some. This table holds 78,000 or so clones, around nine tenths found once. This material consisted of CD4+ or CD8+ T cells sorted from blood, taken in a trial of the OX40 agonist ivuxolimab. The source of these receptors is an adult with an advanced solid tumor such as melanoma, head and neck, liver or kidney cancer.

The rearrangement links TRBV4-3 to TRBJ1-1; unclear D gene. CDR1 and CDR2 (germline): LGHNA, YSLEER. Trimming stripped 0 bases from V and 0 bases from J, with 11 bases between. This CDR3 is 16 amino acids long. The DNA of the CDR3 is TGCGCCAGCAGCCAAGAAGCTGGCTTTATGAACACTGAAGCTTTCTTT. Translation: CASSQEAGFMNTEAFF.

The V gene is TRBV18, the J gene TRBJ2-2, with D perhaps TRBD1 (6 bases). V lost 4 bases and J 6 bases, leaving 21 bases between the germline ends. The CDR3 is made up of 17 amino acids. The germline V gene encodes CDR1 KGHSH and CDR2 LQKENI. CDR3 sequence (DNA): TGTGCCAGCTCACACAACCGCGAGGCCAGGGGTGCCGGGGAGCTGTTTTTT. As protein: CASSHNREARGAGELFF.

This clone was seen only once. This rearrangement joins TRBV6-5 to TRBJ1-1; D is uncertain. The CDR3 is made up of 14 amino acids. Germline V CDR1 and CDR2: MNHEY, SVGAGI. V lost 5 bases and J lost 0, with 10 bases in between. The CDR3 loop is CASSALDMNTEAFF. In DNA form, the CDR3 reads TGTGCCAGCAGTGCCCTTGACATGAACACTGAAGCTTTCTTT.

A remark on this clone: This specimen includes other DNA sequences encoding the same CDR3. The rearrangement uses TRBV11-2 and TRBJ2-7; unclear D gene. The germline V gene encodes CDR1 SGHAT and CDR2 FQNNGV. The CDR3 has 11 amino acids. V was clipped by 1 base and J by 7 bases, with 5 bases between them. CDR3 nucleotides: TGTGCCAGCAGCTTAGTAGGGGAGCAGTACTTC. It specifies CASSLVGEQYF.